A single sample gave rise to the 24 T cell receptor beta chains below, sequenced in a study of T cell responses to AZD1222 COVID-19 vaccine. TCRdb's copy holds only in-frame clones and misses some; the assay was immunoSEQ multiplex PCR. The table records 85,000 to 90,000 clones, roughly 90% of them present only once. Sequencing was performed on peripheral blood, taken on day 0 of AZD1222 vaccination. The receptors derive from an adult in good health.

The J gene is TRBJ1-2, the V gene TRBV29-1, with 7 nucleotides matching TRBD1. This CDR3 has 13 amino acids. Germline values: CDR1 SQVTM, CDR2 ANQGSEA. V dropped 4 bases and J dropped 3; count of bases not matched to a gene: 5. CDR3 sequence reads: CSVVGQGDYGYTF. In nucleotides, the CDR3 is TGCAGCGTTGTCGGCCAGGGGGACTATGGCTACACCTTC. Full variable domain (rest looked up from reference TRBV29-1 and TRBJ1-2): SAVISQKPSRDICQRGTSLTIQCQVDSQVTMMFWYRQQPGQSLTLIATANQGSEATYESGFVIDKFPISRPNLTFSTLTVSNMSPEDSSIYLCSVVGQGDYGYTFGSGTRLTVV.

The V gene is TRBV10-1, the J gene TRBJ2-7; 8 nucleotides align to TRBD1. Germline assignment: CDR1 WNHNN and CDR2 SYGVQD (reference sequence). The CDR3 contains 13 residues. V shed 3 bases and J 6 bases; nucleotides not matched to a gene: 4. The CDR3 is CASSEGQGSEQYF. CDR3 nucleotide sequence: TGCGCCAGCAGTGAAGGACAGGGTAGCGAGCAGTACTTC.

The chain carries TRBV28 and TRBJ2-6; possibly TRBD1 for D (6 bases). The CDR3 has 17 residues. Germline lookup yields CDR1 MDHEN and CDR2 SYDVKM. Trimming pared 8 bases from V and 3 bases from J, leaving 20 bases between. CDR3 in amino acids: CASCVGRGGFGANVLTF. CDR3 bases: TGTGCCAGCTGTGTAGGGAGAGGGGGTTTTGGGGCCAACGTCCTGACTTTC.

The rearrangement uses TRBV4-2 and TRBJ2-7; TRBD1 agrees at 9 bases. V was pared by 5 bases and J by 2 bases, with 10 bases of the junction left unmatched. Per the germline V gene, CDR1 is LGHNA and CDR2 is YNFKEQ. The CDR3 spans 16 residues. The CDR3 is CASSSGMGQGAYEQYF. The CDR3 DNA sequence: TGTGCCAGCAGCTCCGGCATGGGACAGGGTGCCTACGAGCAGTACTTC.

This clone has more than one count but fewer than ten. The V gene is TRBV7-9, the J gene TRBJ1-1, with D possibly being TRBD1 (5 bases). The CDR3 length is 15 residues. Trimming stripped 5 bases from V and 0 bases from J, with 13 bases between. CDR1 is SEHNR and CDR2 is FQNEAQ in the germline V gene (reference sequence). DNA for the CDR3: TGTGCCAGCAGCCAGGGATCAGCGCTGAACACTGAAGCTTTCTTT. This encodes CASSQGSALNTEAFF.

The count of this clone is one. In DNA, the CDR3 is TGTGCCAGCAGTTACTCGGGACTAGCAAATGAGCAGTTCTTC. Amino acids: CASSYSGLANEQFF. The gene calls are TRBV6-5 and TRBJ2-1; 9 positions match TRBD2. V was clipped by 0 bases and J by 7 bases; unmatched bases: 1. Germline loops: CDR1 MNHEY, CDR2 SVGAGI. This CDR3 is built from 14 residues.

The CDR3 here is CASSVAAGHITGELFF. The CDR3 DNA sequence: TGTGCCAGCAGCGTAGCAGCGGGACACATCACCGGGGAGCTGTTTTTT. This sequence joins TRBV9 and TRBJ2-2; the D gene is possibly TRBD2 (7 bases). CDR3 length: 16 residues. Germline V CDR1 and CDR2: SGDLS, YYNGEE. Trimming stripped 0 bases from V and 4 bases from J, with 13 bases between.

V usage is TRBV12-3 or TRBV12-4 and J usage is TRBJ1-1, with 9 bases matching TRBD1. Trimming at V came to 5 bases and at J to 3 bases, leaving 1 base not matched to a gene. CDR3 length equals 13 residues. CDR3 bases: TGTGCCAGCAGTCGGACAGGGGACACTGAAGCTTTCTTT. As protein: CASSRTGDTEAFF.

The rearrangement joins TRBV5-1 to TRBJ2-3, with TRBD2 as a possible D gene (6 bases). CDR3 length: 14 residues. V was pared by 2 bases and J by 3 bases, with 10 bases between. Germline V gene lookup returns CDR1 SGHRS and CDR2 YFSETQ. The CDR3 nucleotides read TGCGCCAGCAGCTTCGGGACTGCTACAGATACGCAGTATTTT. This codes for CASSFGTATDTQYF.

This chain joins TRBV28 and TRBJ1-5, with D possibly matching TRBD1 (6 bases). Per germline, CDR1 MDHEN and CDR2 SYDVKM. V was trimmed by 6 bases and J by 6 bases, leaving 15 bases between them. This CDR3 has 14 residues. The chain's CDR3 is CASRSVGGTQPQHF. The DNA for the CDR3 is TGTGCCAGCAGATCTGTGGGGGGCACTCAGCCCCAGCATTTT.

V is TRBV27 and J is TRBJ2-1, with 13 bases matching TRBD2. Germline V gene lookup returns CDR1 MNHEY and CDR2 SMNVEV (reference sequence). V shed 5 bases, J shed 7 bases, and the junction held 11 bases outside the gene matches. This CDR3 is built from 17 residues. CDR3 bases: TGTGCCAGCAGTCCAAGACTAGCGGGAGGCAGTGGGAATGAGCAGTTCTTC. It yields the protein CASSPRLAGGSGNEQFF.

The chain joins TRBV6-2 or TRBV6-3 to TRBJ1-5; tentatively, D is TRBD1 (6 bases). This CDR3 has 15 residues. With 2 bases removed from V and 2 bases from J, the gap between germline ends came to 10 bases. Germline V gives CDR1 MNHEY, CDR2 SVGEGT. CDR3 amino acids: CASSYDWTGNQPQHF. The CDR3 DNA sequence: TGTGCCAGCAGTTACGACTGGACAGGCAATCAGCCCCAGCATTTT.

CDR3 region: CASSLGQASNQPQHF. CDR3 nucleotide sequence: TGTGCCAGCTCACTGGGACAGGCGAGCAATCAGCCCCAGCATTTT. This chain links TRBV18 with TRBJ1-5; TRBD1 matches at 8 bases. The junction had 3 bases not matched to a gene; V was cut back by 4 bases and J by 1 base. Per germline, CDR1 KGHSH and CDR2 LQKENI. The CDR3 contains 15 residues.

The chain uses TRBV30 and TRBJ1-3; D is ambiguous. The CDR3 covers 13 residues. Per germline, CDR1 GTSNPN and CDR2 SVGIG (reference sequence). Trimming left V 1 base short and J 5 bases short, with 9 bases between. The CDR3 sequence is CAWSEGDRNTIYF. CDR3 sequence (DNA): TGTGCCTGGAGTGAAGGTGACCGAAACACCATATATTTT.

CDR3 sequence reads: CASSQVVAGELFF. The CDR3 nucleotides read TGTGCCAGCAGCCAAGTGGTGGCCGGGGAGCTGTTTTTT. The V call is TRBV14, the J call TRBJ2-2; no definite D call. V was clipped by 1 base and J by 6 bases, with 6 bases between them. This CDR3 comprises 13 residues. Per germline, CDR1 SGHDN and CDR2 FVKESK. The whole variable domain, remainder taken from reference TRBV14 and TRBJ2-2, is EAGVTQFPSHSVIEKGQTVTLRCDPISGHDNLYWYRRVMGKEIKFLLHFVKESKQDESGMPNNRFLAERTGGTYSTLKVQPAELEDSGVYFCASSQVVAGELFFGEGSRLTVL.

This rearrangement joins TRBV30 to TRBJ1-2, with D tentatively TRBD1 (6 bases). The germline V gene encodes CDR1 GTSNPN and CDR2 SVGIG (reference sequence). The CDR3 is 18 residues long. The germline V and J ends were trimmed by 1 base and 4 bases, with 25 bases remaining between them. The CDR3 region has the DNA TGTGCCTGGAGTGGACGCCCCTCCCTACAGGGCTTCGGCTATGGCTACACCTTC. This encodes CAWSGRPSLQGFGYGYTF.

This clone showed up just once. The chain uses TRBV9 and TRBJ1-3; D uncertain. This CDR3 comprises 13 residues. The V gene lost 2 bases and the J gene lost 1 base, with 4 bases spanning the gap. Germline V gene sequence: CDR1 SGDLS, CDR2 YYNGEE. The CDR3 DNA reads as TGTGCCAGCAGCGTGGCATCTGGAAACACCATATATTTT. Encoded protein: CASSVASGNTIYF.

J is TRBJ2-1 and V is TRBV5-1, with 10 nucleotides matching TRBD2. This CDR3 contains 15 residues. Germline lookup yields CDR1 SGHRS and CDR2 YFSETQ. The J segment lost 8 bases and the V segment lost 3 bases, leaving 8 bases of the junction unmatched. CDR3 in DNA: TGCGCCAGCAGCTCCGGGACTAGCGCGGTCGATGAGCAGTTCTTC. The encoded protein is CASSSGTSAVDEQFF.

The chain couples TRBV5-1 to TRBJ1-3; 10 bases agree with TRBD1. CDR3 length: 17 amino acids. The V and J ends lost 0 bases and 3 bases, in that order; junction bases with no gene match: 6. CDR1 and CDR2 (germline): SGHRS, YFSETQ. CDR3 protein: CASSLALTGGYGNTIYF. The CDR3 DNA is TGCGCCAGCAGCTTGGCCTTGACAGGGGGCTATGGAAACACCATATATTTT.

This sequence joins TRBV28 and TRBJ1-1; 7 positions match TRBD1. From germline, CDR1 is MDHEN and CDR2 SYDVKM. CDR3 length: 15 amino acids. V dropped 9 bases and J dropped 3; count of bases not matched to a gene: 13. This CDR3 is CASRGPYREYTEAFF. CDR3 nucleotide sequence: TGTGCCAGTAGGGGGCCCTACAGGGAGTACACTGAAGCTTTCTTT.

The chain joins TRBV27 to TRBJ1-1, with 7 positions matching TRBD1. The V and J ends lost 4 bases and 3 bases, in that order; junction bases with no gene match: 8. CDR1 and CDR2 (germline): MNHEY, SMNVEV (reference sequence). The CDR3 sequence is 15 residues long. The chain's CDR3 is CASSWTGRGDTEAFF. CDR3 sequence (DNA): TGTGCCAGCAGTTGGACAGGAAGGGGCGACACTGAAGCTTTCTTT.

The chain employs TRBV10-1 and TRBJ2-7; D is uncertain. The CDR3 sequence is 11 residues long. The germline V gene has CDR1 WNHNN and CDR2 SYGVQD (reference sequence). Trimming removed 4 bases at V and 6 bases at J, with 7 bases between. Here the CDR3 DNA reads TGCGCCAGCAGTGGACCGGGCGAGCAGTACTTC. This translates into CASSGPGEQYF.

The chain links TRBV28 to TRBJ2-2; 14 bases match TRBD2. Per germline, CDR1 MDHEN and CDR2 SYDVKM. V lost 3 bases and J lost 7; bases outside the gene matches: 4. This CDR3 has 16 amino acids. The CDR3 reads CASSLGLAGVFGELFF. CDR3 in DNA: TGTGCCAGCAGTTTGGGACTAGCGGGAGTTTTCGGGGAGCTGTTTTTT.

The CDR3 coding sequence is TGTGCCAGCAGCTTAGGTGGGACAGCGGATGGCTACACCTTC. Translation gives CASSLGGTADGYTF. This chain links TRBV11-2 with TRBJ1-2; TRBD1 aligns across 7 bases. Unmatched junction bases numbered 5, after V lost 1 base and J lost 6 bases. The germline CDR1 and CDR2 sequences are SGHAT and FQNNGV. This CDR3 has 14 residues. The full variable domain, with the rest looked up from reference TRBV11-2 and TRBJ1-2, is EAGVAQSPRYKIIEKRQSVAFWCNPISGHATLYWYQQILGQGPKLLIQFQNNGVVDDSQLPKDRFSAERLKGVDSTLKIQPAKLEDSAVYLCASSLGGTADGYTFGSGTRLTVV.